This TCR beta chain emerged from a study of tumor and adjacent non-tumor tissue in lung cancer. Study at large: Some 3.9 million productive TCRbeta reads were obtained per sample on average.

With respect to this clonotype: Its specificity is unknown.

This sample's RNA came from whole unsorted tissue. Study-wide points: Higher tumor TCR diversity was associated with shorter survival. Significantly higher TCR diversity was found in tumor than normal lung. Normal lung showed higher cumulative top 100 clone frequency than tumor.

V lost 7 bases and J lost 3; bases outside the gene matches: 11. The CDR3 has 15 amino acids. Germline CDR1 and CDR2: DFQATT and SNEGSKA (reference sequence). TCRbeta libraries were built with three rounds of nested PCR, modified from ARM-PCR. TCRdb used MiXCR to reprocess the multiplex PCR reads, holding one entry per CDR3 protein. Found here are under 250,000 distinct CDR3 sequences, around 70% of them singletons; the top ten hold about 25%. This TCR was recovered from a man in his 60s with non-small cell lung cancer. Sequencing used lung tumor tissue. V and J are TRBV20-1 and TRBJ2-1; 8 bases line up with TRBD1. The CDR3, as DNA: TGCAGTGTCCCAGATCAGGGGGCGGGCTACAATGAGCAGTTCTTC. This gives the protein CSVPDQGAGYNEQFF.